This T cell receptor (beta chain) is drawn from a study of T cell responses to AZD1222 COVID-19 vaccine. General study points: Among spike-specific TCRs, nearly half reportedly target unmutated variant regions. Just 5 or 6 AZD1222 recipients tested seropositive at baseline.

Sequencing was performed with immunoSEQ multiplex PCR; in TCRdb, only in-frame clones are kept and a portion is missing. The table includes tens of thousands of clones, 85% to 90% detected once. Note on this clone: Antigen: not known.

V was shortened by 8 bases and J by 4 bases, with 11 bases between the two germline ends. This CDR3 is built from 13 residues. Germline V gene lookup returns CDR1 MNHEY and CDR2 SVGAGI. The chain uses TRBV6-5 and TRBJ2-2, with D perhaps matching TRBD1 or TRBD2 (5 bases each). The clonotype originates from an adult in good health. This material consisted of peripheral blood, taken on day 0 of AZD1222 vaccination. This CDR3 is CASLGPSTGELFF. The DNA for the CDR3 is TGTGCCAGCCTGGGACCCAGCACCGGGGAGCTGTTTTTT.